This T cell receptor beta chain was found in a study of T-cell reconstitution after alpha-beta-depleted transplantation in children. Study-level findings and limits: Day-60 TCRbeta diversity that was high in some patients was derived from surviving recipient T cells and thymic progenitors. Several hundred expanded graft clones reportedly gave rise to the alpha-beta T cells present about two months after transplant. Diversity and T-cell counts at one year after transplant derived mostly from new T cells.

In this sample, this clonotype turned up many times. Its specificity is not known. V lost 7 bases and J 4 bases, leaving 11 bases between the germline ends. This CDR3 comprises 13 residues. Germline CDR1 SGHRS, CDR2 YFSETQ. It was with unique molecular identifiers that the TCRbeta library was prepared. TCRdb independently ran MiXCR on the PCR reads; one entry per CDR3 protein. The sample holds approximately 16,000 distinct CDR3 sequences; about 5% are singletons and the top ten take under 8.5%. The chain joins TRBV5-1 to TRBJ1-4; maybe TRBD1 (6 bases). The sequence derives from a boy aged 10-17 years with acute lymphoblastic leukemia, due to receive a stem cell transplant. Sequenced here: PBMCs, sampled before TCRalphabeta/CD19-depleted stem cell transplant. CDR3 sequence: CASHRDSNEKLFF. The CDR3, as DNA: TGCGCCAGCCACAGGGATAGTAATGAAAAACTGTTTTTT.